The entry below describes one T cell receptor (beta chain). The target antigen is unknown. Germline is not matched at one junction end, which may reflect a read error. The data stem from a study of T cells after yellow fever vaccination. As for the study in general: In the case of low-cell-number fractions, SMART-Seq v4 Ultra Low Input was used for preparation. Study-level points and caveats: Post-booster repertoires again held most primary-vaccination clones (approximately 96% CD4, about 88% CD8). Secondary responses were weaker yet peaked faster, day 5 versus 15. It was a small share of clonotypes that appeared in both CD4 and CD8 compartments.

The CDR3 runs 15 residues. Germline assignment: CDR1 MNHEY and CDR2 SMNVEV (reference sequence). Via MiXCR, TCRdb re-called the 5' RACE reads, giving one row per CDR3 protein. The data contain fewer than 500,000 distinct CDR3 sequences, approximately 19% of them singletons. This receptor was taken from a young man who received the YFV17D yellow fever vaccine. The sample in question was PBMCs, obtained before the yellow fever booster vaccination. The rearrangement links TRBV27 to TRBJ2-1, with 13 bases matching TRBD2. CDR3 in DNA: TGTGCCAGCAGTTGGGGGACTAGCGGGGCCCTGGAGACGGTCTTC. Translating it yields CASSWGTSGALETVF.